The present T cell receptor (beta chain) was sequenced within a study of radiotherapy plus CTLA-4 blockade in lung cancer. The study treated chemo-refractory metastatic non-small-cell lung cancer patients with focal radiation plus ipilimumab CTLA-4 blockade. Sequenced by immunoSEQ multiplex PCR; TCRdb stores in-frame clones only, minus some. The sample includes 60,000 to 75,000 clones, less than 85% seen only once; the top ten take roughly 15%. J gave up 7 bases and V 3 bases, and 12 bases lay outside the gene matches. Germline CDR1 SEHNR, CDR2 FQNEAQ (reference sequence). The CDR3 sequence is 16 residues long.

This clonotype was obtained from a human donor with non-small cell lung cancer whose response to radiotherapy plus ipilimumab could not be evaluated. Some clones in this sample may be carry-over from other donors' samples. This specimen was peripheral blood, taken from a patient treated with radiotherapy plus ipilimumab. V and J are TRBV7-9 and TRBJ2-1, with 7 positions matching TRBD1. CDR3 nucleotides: TGTGCCAGCAGCTTCCTTGAGGGGGCCCCAGGGAATGAGCAGTTCTTC. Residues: CASSFLEGAPGNEQFF.